This section outlines one TCR beta chain sequence together with its context. The record originates from a study of brain T cells in children with intractable seizures. Repertoires were generated with immunoSEQ multiplex PCR, while TCRdb's copy carries only in-frame clones and drops some. The sample yields around 100,000 clones, roughly 94% seen once. Patients received at least one anti-epileptic drug before surgery. This clonotype was obtained from a boy under two years old with hemimegalencephaly and intractable seizures. Source: peripheral blood, taken at surgery.

CDR3 bases: TGCAGCGTTGCTCAGGGCCCTTCGAACACTGAAGCTTTCTTT. This gives the protein CSVAQGPSNTEAFF. V usage is TRBV29-1 and J usage is TRBJ1-1; D is possibly TRBD1 (5 bases). This CDR3 has 14 amino acids. The V gene lost 4 bases and the J gene lost 1 base, with 13 bases spanning the gap. In germline, CDR1 is SQVTM, CDR2 ANQGSEA.